This T cell receptor (beta chain) was profiled in a study of shared clonotypes between healthy human individuals. Overall study: Participating donors consisted of two women and a few men aged 18 to 49.

CDR3 length: 15 residues. Germline CDR1 reads SGHDT; CDR2 reads YYEEEE. Trimming took off 0 bases at V and 0 bases at J, with 7 bases between the two ends. The investigators split CD4+ cells into a CD45RA+ naive subset and a CD45RA-negative memory subset. Study results and limitations: Larger richness was generally estimated for naive than memory subsets.

The assay was immunoSEQ multiplex PCR, and TCRdb's table has in-frame clones only and misses some. Among 2 million to 2.5 million clones, under 95% were seen once, and the ten largest hold around 0.35%. A note on this clone: Its antigen is still unknown. Distinct nucleotide sequences in the sample also encode this CDR3.

What was sequenced was naive CD4+ T cells from PBMCs. Subset meaning: CD45RA+ positively selected. This chain links TRBV5-6 with TRBJ1-5, with D possibly matching TRBD1 (5 bases). The TCR originated in a man younger than 30 in good health. Some clones in this sample may be carry-over from other donors' samples. The DNA for the CDR3 is TGTGCCAGCAGCTTGGGGGGGTATAGCAATCAGCCCCAGCATTTT. Protein product: CASSLGGYSNQPQHF.